These 29 T cell receptor beta chains share one sample of origin, sequenced in a study of T cells after yellow fever vaccination. TCRdb itself ran the 5' RACE reads through MiXCR, one entry per CDR3 protein. The profile shows fewer than 500,000 distinct CDR3 sequences, under 20% of them singletons. This specimen was PBMCs, taken before the yellow fever booster vaccination. These receptors all come from a man younger than 30 who received the YFV17D yellow fever vaccine.

This clonotype came up a few times. The V gene is TRBV12-3 or TRBV12-4, the J gene TRBJ1-5, with a tentative D call TRBD1 (6 bases). The V end lost 7 bases, the J end lost 5 bases, and 15 bases lay between the germline ends. The length of the CDR3 is 14 residues. The CDR3 sequence: CASNPPGEDQPQHF. DNA for the CDR3: TGTGCCAGCAACCCTCCAGGGGAGGATCAGCCCCAGCATTTT.

Only a few counts were recorded for this clonotype. The rearrangement uses TRBV30 and TRBJ2-3; 10 bases map to TRBD1. From germline, CDR1 is GTSNPN and CDR2 SVGIG (reference sequence). Trimming took 0 bases from V and 12 from J; bases not matched to a gene: 15. The CDR3 totals 16 residues. The CDR3 protein is CAWSVQGQGRFGIQYF. In DNA form, the CDR3 reads TGTGCCTGGAGTGTACAGGGACAGGGGAGGTTCGGAATCCAGTATTTT.

This clonotype was counted at least ten times. J is TRBJ1-1 and V is TRBV6-5; a weak D match, TRBD1 (6 bases). Deletions cut 0 bases from V and 5 bases from J, with 19 bases between. The germline V gene has CDR1 MNHEY and CDR2 SVGAGI. The CDR3 length is 17 residues. Written as DNA, the CDR3 is TGTGCCAGCAGTTACTCGTTTAGTGGTGGGACAATGACTGAAGCTTTCTTT. Translated, it gives CASSYSFSGGTMTEAFF.

V is TRBV6-5 and J is TRBJ2-5; D perhaps matches TRBD2 (6 bases). The CDR3 runs 17 residues. CDR1 is MNHEY, CDR2 SVGAGI, per germline. The V end lost 0 bases, the J end lost 0 bases, and 14 bases lay between the germline ends. CDR3 sequence reads: CASSYSRDWVYQETQYF. The CDR3 region has the DNA TGTGCCAGCAGTTACTCCCGGGACTGGGTGTACCAAGAGACCCAGTACTTC.

This rearrangement joins TRBV4-1 to TRBJ2-3; D possibly matches TRBD1 or TRBD2 (5 bases each). CDR3 length: 14 amino acids. CDR1 and CDR2 from the germline V gene are MGHRA and YSYEKL. The V gene lost 1 base and the J gene lost 4 bases, with 9 bases spanning the gap. The CDR3 region is CASSQVVGADTQYF. Written as DNA, the CDR3 is TGCGCCAGCAGCCAAGTCGTGGGGGCAGATACGCAGTATTTT.

The sample holds a few counts of this clonotype. This rearrangement joins TRBV15 to TRBJ1-2; TRBD1 is a possible D gene (5 bases). Germline CDR1 LNHNV, CDR2 YYDKDF (reference sequence). The CDR3 consists of 11 residues. Trimming took off 5 bases at V and 8 bases at J, with 9 bases between the two ends. The CDR3 loop is CATSPGKGYTF. Written as DNA, the CDR3 is TGTGCCACCAGCCCAGGGAAGGGCTACACCTTC.

The chain couples TRBV4-3 to TRBJ1-2, with TRBD1 identical over 9 bases. The CDR3 has 15 amino acids. The trim removed 1 base at V and 4 bases at J, leaving 4 bases unmatched. In germline, CDR1 is LGHNA, CDR2 YSLEER. The CDR3 sequence is CASSQARTGAYGYTF. The CDR3 DNA reads as TGCGCCAGCAGCCAAGCCCGGACAGGGGCCTATGGCTACACCTTC.

The chain couples TRBV12-3 or TRBV12-4 to TRBJ2-2, with D perhaps TRBD1 or TRBD2 (5 bases each). Trimming pared 4 bases from V and 3 bases from J, leaving 15 bases between. The CDR3 has 16 residues. The CDR3 nucleotides read TGTGCCAGCAGTTCCAGAGGGGACCGTTACACCGGGGAGCTGTTTTTT. This encodes CASSSRGDRYTGELFF.

The table lists this clonotype with a few counts. V gene TRBV7-9 combines with J gene TRBJ2-3; 9 bases line up with TRBD2. V shed 0 bases and J 2 bases; nucleotides not matched to a gene: 9. CDR1 SEHNR and CDR2 FQNEAQ come from the germline V gene (reference sequence). This CDR3 is built from 18 residues. The CDR3 spells CASSLAGLLAGDTDTQYF. As DNA, the CDR3 is TGTGCCAGCAGCTTAGCGGGACTTTTAGCGGGGGACACAGATACGCAGTATTTT.

The chain recombines TRBV9 with TRBJ2-7; D tentatively reads TRBD1 or TRBD2 (5 bases each). The germline V gene encodes CDR1 SGDLS and CDR2 YYNGEE. Trimming took 3 bases from V and 2 from J, leaving 15 bases between them. The CDR3 runs 15 residues. The CDR3 sequence: CASSAGPLTTYEQYF. The CDR3 region has the DNA TGTGCCAGCAGCGCGGGACCCCTCACCACCTACGAGCAGTACTTC.

In this sample, this clonotype turned up a few times. The chain recombines TRBV4-1 with TRBJ1-3, with a weak D call TRBD1 (6 bases). The V gene's germline CDR1 is MGHRA and CDR2 YSYEKL. V gave up 4 bases and J gave up 0 bases, with 16 bases separating them. This CDR3 spans 17 amino acids. DNA of the CDR3: TGCGCCAGCAGCCGAGGGGGGATAATCCTCTCTGGAAACACCATATATTTT. Amino acids: CASSRGGIILSGNTIYF.

This clonotype has a handful of counts. V gene TRBV29-1 combines with J gene TRBJ2-1; D perhaps matches TRBD2 (6 bases). The V end lost 6 bases, the J end lost 4 bases, and 13 bases lay between the germline ends. Germline V gives CDR1 SQVTM, CDR2 ANQGSEA. The CDR3 consists of 13 residues. The CDR3 DNA reads TGCAGCGTGACTAGGGCCCGATACAATGAGCAGTTCTTC. It codes for CSVTRARYNEQFF.

The chain is built from TRBV21-1 and TRBJ2-1; TRBD2 is the table's D call, not checked against the DNA. TRBV21-1 is classified as a pseudogene. This CDR3 is built from 16 residues. In DNA, the CDR3 is TGTGCCAGCAGCAAAGCGGCAAGCGGGGGGTACAATGAGCAGTTCTTC. Protein product: CASSKAASGGYNEQFF.

J is TRBJ2-7 and V is TRBV5-1; D call uncertain. Trimming shortened V by 0 bases and J by 2 bases, and 12 bases separated the two germline ends. Germline lookup yields CDR1 SGHRS and CDR2 YFSETQ. The CDR3 extends over 15 amino acids. The CDR3 spells CASSLGAVMPYEQYF. CDR3 in DNA: TGCGCCAGCAGCTTGGGGGCCGTGATGCCCTACGAGCAGTACTTC.

This clonotype was seen a handful of times. The J gene is TRBJ1-5, the V gene TRBV12-3 or TRBV12-4; D uncertain. Trimming took 1 base from V and 1 from J, leaving 8 bases between them. The CDR3 extends over 15 amino acids. CDR3 nucleotides: TGTGCCAGCAGTTTAGGCGGAACCAGCAATCAGCCCCAGCATTTT. Amino acid sequence: CASSLGGTSNQPQHF.

This clonotype was seen a handful of times. V and J are TRBV6-5 and TRBJ1-2, with 7 bases fitting TRBD1. CDR3 length equals 17 residues. Losses at the gene ends were 2 bases for V and 1 base for J; bases not matched to a gene: 10. Per germline, CDR1 MNHEY and CDR2 SVGAGI. The CDR3 loop is CASSYILRTGLNYGYTF. The CDR3 DNA is TGTGCCAGCAGTTACATTCTTCGGACAGGCCTTAACTATGGCTACACCTTC.

The rearrangement uses TRBV10-3 and TRBJ1-1, with 7 bases that match TRBD1. Germline CDR1 ENHRY, CDR2 SYGVKD. The CDR3 length is 13 residues. The V and J ends lost 7 bases and 4 bases, in that order; junction bases with no gene match: 6. CDR3 in DNA: TGTGCCATCACCACGGACAGGCGCACTGAAGCTTTCTTT. This codes for CAITTDRRTEAFF.

This clonotype came up a few times. V gene TRBV7-3 combines with J gene TRBJ2-5; possibly TRBD1 for D (5 bases). V lost 5 bases to trimming and J lost 1 base, with 14 bases between them. The CDR3 covers 15 residues. Germline CDR1 SGHTA, CDR2 FQGTGA. As DNA, the CDR3 is TGTGCCAGCAGCCCTGGGGCAGCACTCCAAGAGACCCAGTACTTC. Translating gives CASSPGAALQETQYF.

This clonotype has a handful of counts. The genes are TRBV15 and TRBJ1-1; D is possibly TRBD1 (6 bases). CDR3 size: 15 residues. V was clipped by 0 bases and J by 3 bases, with 11 bases between them. The germline gives CDR1 LNHNV, CDR2 YYDKDF (reference sequence). The CDR3 region has the DNA TGTGCCACCAGCAGAGATAACAGGGAGGACACTGAAGCTTTCTTT. Protein product: CATSRDNREDTEAFF.

This clonotype was picked up a small number of times. The CDR3 loop is CASSSLPGQGEDIQYF. CDR3 coding DNA: TGCGCCAGCAGCTCCTTGCCCGGACAGGGAGAGGACATTCAGTACTTC. This chain uses TRBV5-1 with TRBJ2-4; TRBD1 matches 8 bases. Germline V lookup: CDR1 SGHRS, CDR2 YFSETQ. Trimming at V came to 3 bases and at J to 8 bases, leaving 13 bases not matched to a gene. This CDR3 is built from 16 residues.

The chain links TRBV28 to TRBJ1-2; D is possibly TRBD1 (6 bases). V lost 6 bases to trimming and J lost 8 bases, with 16 bases between them. Germline V lookup: CDR1 MDHEN, CDR2 SYDVKM. This CDR3 has 13 residues. CDR3 in amino acids: CASRFTGWEGYTF. The CDR3 region has the DNA TGTGCCAGCAGATTCACAGGGTGGGAGGGCTACACCTTC.

V usage is TRBV24-1 and J usage is TRBJ1-1; D perhaps matches TRBD1 (5 bases). The CDR3 loop spans 16 amino acids. V shed 4 bases and J shed 2 bases, with 16 bases lying between them. Per germline, CDR1 KGHDR and CDR2 SFDVKD. CDR3 bases: TGTGCCACCAGTGACCCTAGGGGCAGGTTAAACACTGAAGCTTTCTTT. Protein sequence: CATSDPRGRLNTEAFF.

J is TRBJ2-7 and V is TRBV7-9; 7 positions agree with TRBD1. This CDR3 spans 15 amino acids. CDR1 SEHNR and CDR2 FQNEAQ come from the germline V gene (reference sequence). The V gene end was trimmed by 5 bases and the J gene end by 2 bases; junction bases not matched to a gene: 9. The CDR3 here is CASSPPGQPTYEQYF. As DNA, the CDR3 is TGTGCCAGCAGCCCTCCGGGACAGCCTACCTACGAGCAGTACTTC.

The chain joins TRBV20-1 to TRBJ2-1; 14 nucleotides agree with TRBD2. Trimming at V came to 6 bases and at J to 5 bases, leaving 6 bases not matched to a gene. CDR3 size: 15 residues. Germline CDR1 and CDR2: DFQATT and SNEGSKA (reference sequence). CDR3 residues: CSAPGTSGGNNEQFF. Written as DNA, the CDR3 is TGCAGTGCACCCGGGACTAGCGGGGGAAACAATGAGCAGTTCTTC.

This clonotype appeared a single time. The gene calls are TRBV7-9 and TRBJ2-4, with D possibly called TRBD1 or TRBD2 (5 bases each). The germline V gene has CDR1 SEHNR and CDR2 FQNEAQ (reference sequence). V shed 5 bases and J shed 11 bases, with 19 bases lying between them. The CDR3 has 14 residues. The CDR3 DNA follows: TGTGCCAGCAGCCCCGGTGGAGTGGGGGACGTTCAGTACTTC. Its protein is CASSPGGVGDVQYF. The full variable domain, its missing parts supplied by reference TRBV7-9 and TRBJ2-4, is DTGVSQNPRHKITKRGQNVTFRCDPISEHNRLYWYRQTLGQGPEFLTYFQNEAQLEKSRLLSDRFSAERPKGSFSTLEIQRTEQGDSAMYLCASSPGGVGDVQYFGAGTRLSVL.

This clonotype was recorded a few times. The V gene is TRBV20-1, the J gene TRBJ2-7; 8 positions agree with TRBD1. Germline trimming cut 1 base from V and 6 bases from J; bases unmatched to any gene: 5. Germline CDR1 is DFQATT and CDR2 is SNEGSKA (reference sequence). The CDR3 contains 13 residues. The CDR3 DNA follows: TGCAGTGCTAGAGGGACAGGGTCGAGCGAGCAGTACTTC. This sequence encodes CSARGTGSSEQYF.

The genes are TRBV6-6 and TRBJ1-2; D ambiguous. The V gene's germline CDR1 is MNHNY and CDR2 SVGAGI (reference sequence). V gave up 2 bases and J gave up 3 bases, with 10 bases separating them. CDR3 length: 14 amino acids. The CDR3 region is CASSYVAVDYGYTF. The CDR3 bases are TGTGCCAGCAGTTACGTGGCGGTCGACTATGGCTACACCTTC.

This clonotype appeared a few times. The chain combines TRBV29-1 with TRBJ1-5; D unresolved. The V gene lost 4 bases and the J gene lost 4 bases, with 17 bases spanning the gap. Germline loops: CDR1 SQVTM, CDR2 ANQGSEA. This CDR3 spans 15 amino acids. Here the CDR3 reads CSVVVGGSGNQPQHF. The DNA for the CDR3 is TGCAGCGTTGTCGTCGGCGGGTCGGGAAATCAGCCCCAGCATTTT.

The chain links TRBV6-5 to TRBJ2-7; 9 bases fit TRBD1. This CDR3 has 15 amino acids. Germline CDR1 and CDR2: MNHEY and SVGAGI. V was pared by 6 bases and J by 4 bases, with 10 bases of the junction left unmatched. CDR3 nucleotides: TGTGCCAGCAGCCCTTATTCCGGGACAGGGTACGAGCAGTACGTC. Its translation: CASSPYSGTGYEQYV.